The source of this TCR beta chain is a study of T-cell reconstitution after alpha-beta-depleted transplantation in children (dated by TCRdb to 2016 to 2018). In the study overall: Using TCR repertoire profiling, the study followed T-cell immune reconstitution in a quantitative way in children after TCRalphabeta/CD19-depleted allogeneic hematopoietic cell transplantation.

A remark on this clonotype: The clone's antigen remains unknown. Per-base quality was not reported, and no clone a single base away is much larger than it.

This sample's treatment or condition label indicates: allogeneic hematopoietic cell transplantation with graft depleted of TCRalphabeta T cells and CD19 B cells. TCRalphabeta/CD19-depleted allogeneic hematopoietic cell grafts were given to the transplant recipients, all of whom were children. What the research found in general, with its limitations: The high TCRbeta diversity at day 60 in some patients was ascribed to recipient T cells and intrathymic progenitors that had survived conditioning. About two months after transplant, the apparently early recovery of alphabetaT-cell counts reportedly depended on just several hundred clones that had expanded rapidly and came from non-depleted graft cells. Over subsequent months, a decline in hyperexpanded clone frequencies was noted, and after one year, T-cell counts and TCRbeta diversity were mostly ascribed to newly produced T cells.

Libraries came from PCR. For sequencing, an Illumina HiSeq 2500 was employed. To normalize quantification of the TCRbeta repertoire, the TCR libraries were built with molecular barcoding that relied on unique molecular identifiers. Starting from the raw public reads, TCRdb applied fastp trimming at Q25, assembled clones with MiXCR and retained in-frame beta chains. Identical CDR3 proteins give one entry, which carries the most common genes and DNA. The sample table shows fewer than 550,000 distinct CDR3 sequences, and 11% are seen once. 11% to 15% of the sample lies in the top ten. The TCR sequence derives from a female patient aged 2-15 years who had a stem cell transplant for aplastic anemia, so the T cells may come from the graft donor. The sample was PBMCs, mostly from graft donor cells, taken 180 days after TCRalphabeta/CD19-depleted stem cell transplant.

The DNA sequence is as follows: TGCAGTGCAATTAGCGGGATAACCTCCTACAATGAGCAGTTCTTC. Its product reads: CSAISGITSYNEQFF. The chain was built from TRBV20-1 and TRBJ2-1; 8 central nucleotides agree with TRBD2. There are 15 amino acids in the CDR3, from cysteine to phenylalanine inclusive. Left in the record is the CDR3 DNA by itself, 45 bases read in frame from the first base. Reading the germline V gene (reference sequence) gives CDR1 DFQATT and CDR2 SNEGSKA. V trim: 6 bases; J trim: 0 bases; unmatched bases: 7.